This T cell receptor (beta chain) emerged from a study of blood T cell repertoires in COVID-19. Study-wide context: Researchers got acute and convalescent COVID-19 samples from the United States, Italy and Spain. T cells, B-cell-depleted T cells, or PBMCs provided the cDNA or gDNA that served as material.

How the authors handled the data: The assay estimated nucleated cells by amplifying reference gene primers. TCRdb's copy holds only in-frame clones and misses some; the assay was immunoSEQ multiplex PCR. V and J calls and clone size are copied from that table; D and trimming were computed from the DNA. The sample lists about 62,000 clones; roughly four fifths were seen once. The ends were cut back, 8 bases at V and 3 bases at J, with 20 bases in the middle. This CDR3 contains 16 residues. The germline CDR1 and CDR2 sequences are SGHTA and FQGNSA. This clone was detected only once. The sequence was collected from a woman aged 50 to 65 with active or convalescent COVID-19. The specimen sequenced was peripheral blood. This chain uses TRBV7-2 with TRBJ2-1; tentative D call: TRBD2 (6 bases). The CDR3 loop is CASEGSPQGGYNEQFF. In DNA form, the CDR3 reads TGTGCCAGCGAAGGCTCTCCGCAGGGAGGCTACAATGAGCAGTTCTTC.